Below are 31 T cell receptor beta chains sequenced from a single sample in a study of blood T cell repertoires in COVID-19. Sequencing used immunoSEQ multiplex PCR; TCRdb keeps in-frame clones, though not all of them. The repertoire holds about 310,000 clones, with approximately 91% as singletons. Sequenced material: PBMCs or T cells enriched from blood (not recorded which). The receptors were gathered from a woman between 40 and 50 years old who had recovered from COVID-19.

The rearrangement links TRBV28 to TRBJ2-1; 8 bases are shared with TRBD1. J lost 3 bases, V lost 5 bases, and 3 bases had no gene match. This CDR3 contains 14 residues. The germline CDR1 and CDR2 sequences are MDHEN and SYDVKM. The CDR3 spells CASSRTGIYNEQFF. The CDR3 DNA reads as TGTGCCAGCAGTCGGACAGGGATCTACAATGAGCAGTTCTTC.

This chain joins TRBV7-8 and TRBJ2-3; D unresolved. This CDR3 comprises 12 residues. CDR1 SGHVS and CDR2 FQNEAQ come from the germline V gene. V was pared by 5 bases and J by 4 bases, with 7 bases between. The CDR3 DNA reads TGTGCCAGCAGCCCCGGGTCAGATACGCAGTATTTT. Its translation: CASSPGSDTQYF.

This clone was detected once. The chain couples TRBV10-3 to TRBJ2-3; 9 nucleotides agree with TRBD2. CDR3 length equals 19 residues. The V and J ends lost 5 bases and 0 bases, in that order; junction bases with no gene match: 15. The germline V gene has CDR1 ENHRY and CDR2 SYGVKD. CDR3 DNA sequence: TGTGCCATCAGTCGACAGTTAGCGGGGGATCTAGGGAGCACAGATACGCAGTATTTT. Encoded protein: CAISRQLAGDLGSTDTQYF.

The gene calls are TRBV3-1 (or the pseudogene TRBV3-2) and TRBJ2-7; 7 bases line up with TRBD1. Trimming removed 4 bases from V and 1 base from J; junction bases left unmatched: 4. This CDR3 is 14 amino acids long. Germline values: CDR1 LGHDT, CDR2 YNNKEL (reference sequence). CDR3 in DNA: TGTGCCAGCAGCCCACAGGGGACGTCCTACGAGCAGTACTTC. It encodes CASSPQGTSYEQYF.

J is TRBJ2-7 and V is TRBV11-3; TRBD1 agrees at 7 bases. The V and J ends lost 5 bases and 1 base, in that order; junction bases with no gene match: 8. The CDR3 runs to 15 residues. Germline assignment: CDR1 SGHNT and CDR2 YENEEA. The CDR3: CASSIRDSPSYEQYF. The CDR3 DNA sequence: TGTGCCAGCAGCATACGGGACAGCCCGTCCTACGAGCAGTACTTC.

The rearrangement links TRBV9 to TRBJ2-3, with 9 bases that match TRBD2. J lost 4 bases, V lost 0 bases, and 6 bases had no gene match. The germline V gene encodes CDR1 SGDLS and CDR2 YYNGEE. CDR3 length equals 16 residues. The CDR3 sequence: CASSVEGAGGADTQYF. DNA of the CDR3: TGTGCCAGCAGCGTAGAGGGGGCGGGAGGGGCAGATACGCAGTATTTT.

The gene calls are TRBV7-2 and TRBJ2-5; possibly TRBD2 for D (5 bases). Germline V gene sequence: CDR1 SGHTA, CDR2 FQGNSA. Deletions cut 8 bases from V and 5 bases from J, with 6 bases between. This CDR3 has 10 residues. The CDR3 DNA reads TGTGCCAGCGGGAGCGAGACCCAGTACTTC. Translating it yields CASGSETQYF.

V is TRBV12-3 or TRBV12-4 and J is TRBJ2-1; D uncertain. V was cut by 3 bases and J by 7 bases, with 10 bases left in between. CDR3 length: 13 residues. The CDR3 DNA reads TGTGCCAGCAGTTTCCCAGGCTTGAATGAGCAGTTCTTC. The encoded protein is CASSFPGLNEQFF.

Here the CDR3 DNA reads TGTGCCAGCAGCTTATATCCAGGGAAAAACGGGGAGCTGTTTTTT. This encodes CASSLYPGKNGELFF. V gene TRBV7-3 combines with J gene TRBJ2-2, with D maybe TRBD1 (5 bases). Looked up from germline, CDR1 is SGHTA and CDR2 is FQGTGA. This CDR3 is 15 amino acids long. Between the trimmed V and J ends, which lost 2 bases and 7 bases, there was a span of 14 bases.

The V gene is TRBV20-1, the J gene TRBJ2-7; D possibly corresponds to TRBD2 (6 bases). Trimming cost V 3 bases and J 0 bases, with 9 bases left between them. The CDR3 loop spans 13 amino acids. From germline, CDR1 is DFQATT and CDR2 SNEGSKA (reference sequence). CDR3 protein: CSASIGGSYEQYF. The CDR3 DNA sequence: TGCAGTGCTAGTATCGGGGGCTCCTACGAGCAGTACTTC.

The chain joins TRBV4-2 to TRBJ1-1; possible D gene TRBD1, 5 bases. Germline CDR1 and CDR2: LGHNA and YNFKEQ. Trimming stripped 1 base from V and 6 bases from J, with 9 bases between. The CDR3 consists of 13 residues. In DNA form, the CDR3 reads TGTGCCAGCAGCCAAGTCAGGGCAGCTGAAGCTTTCTTT. Translating it yields CASSQVRAAEAFF.

This chain joins TRBV28 and TRBJ1-5; D is ambiguous. Trimming took off 5 bases at V and 9 bases at J, with 14 bases between the two ends. The CDR3 is 13 residues long. Germline-derived CDR1 and CDR2 are MDHEN and SYDVKM. This chain's CDR3 is CASSPLPRGPQHF. CDR3 DNA sequence: TGTGCCAGCAGTCCCCTTCCGCGGGGGCCCCAGCATTTT.

This CDR3 is CASGQGRGQETQYF. The DNA of the CDR3 is TGTGCCAGTGGACAGGGGCGGGGTCAAGAGACCCAGTACTTC. This chain connects TRBV19 to TRBJ2-5; 9 bases agree with TRBD1. This CDR3 has 14 amino acids. Germline V lookup: CDR1 LNHDA, CDR2 SQIVND (reference sequence). With 8 bases clipped from V and 2 bases from J, the junction kept 6 bases outside the gene matches.

The chain combines TRBV10-3 with TRBJ2-2; 8 bases line up with TRBD1. The V segment lost 7 bases and the J segment 2 bases; nucleotides outside the gene matches: 3. This CDR3 spans 14 amino acids. Germline-derived CDR1 and CDR2 are ENHRY and SYGVKD. The CDR3 coding sequence is TGTGCCATCAAGGGGACAGGCAACACCGGGGAGCTGTTTTTT. Its translation: CAIKGTGNTGELFF.

This chain links TRBV28 with TRBJ1-2; D unclear. V was clipped by 2 bases and J by 7 bases, with 11 bases between them. The CDR3 contains 13 residues. Germline V lookup: CDR1 MDHEN, CDR2 SYDVKM. The CDR3 region is CASSLPNGVGYTF. The CDR3 coding sequence is TGTGCCAGCAGTTTACCCAACGGGGTTGGCTACACCTTC.

V usage is TRBV10-3 and J usage is TRBJ1-3, with D unresolved. From germline, CDR1 is ENHRY and CDR2 SYGVKD. V gave up 7 bases and J gave up 4 bases, with 11 bases separating them. The CDR3 totals 13 residues. In DNA form, the CDR3 reads TGTGCCATCACCCCCGGGTTAGGAAACACCATATATTTT. This codes for CAITPGLGNTIYF.

There are a few counts of this clone. This chain links TRBV5-8 with TRBJ2-3, with 8 positions matching TRBD2. In germline, CDR1 is SGHTS, CDR2 YDEGEE. The CDR3 is made up of 16 amino acids. After removal of 4 bases from V and 5 bases from J, the junction contained 12 bases not matched to a gene. As DNA, the CDR3 is TGTGCCAGCAGCCCCAGGGAGCGGGAGTTGGGAGATACGCAGTATTTT. Protein: CASSPRERELGDTQYF.

This clone has a single count. The rearrangement links TRBV27 to TRBJ2-2, with D perhaps matching TRBD2 (5 bases). The germline gives CDR1 MNHEY, CDR2 SMNVEV (reference sequence). CDR3 length equals 13 residues. V lost 4 bases and J lost 8, with 11 bases in between. In DNA, the CDR3 is TGTGCCAGCAGTTACGGGGTTCCGGGGGAGCTGTTTTTT. Translated, it gives CASSYGVPGELFF.

This rearrangement joins TRBV7-2 to TRBJ2-3; no clear D gene. The ends were cut back, 1 base at V and 3 bases at J, with 8 bases in the middle. Germline-derived CDR1 and CDR2 are SGHTA and FQGNSA. The CDR3 runs to 14 residues. The CDR3 loop is CASSLVVATDTQYF. In DNA form, the CDR3 reads TGTGCCAGCAGCTTAGTAGTAGCTACAGATACGCAGTATTTT. Based on the CDR3 plus reference TRBV7-2 and TRBJ2-3, the full variable domain is GAGVSQSPSNKVTEKGKDVELRCDPISGHTALYWYRQSLGQGLEFLIYFQGNSAPDKSGLPSDRFSAERTGGSVSTLTIQRTQQEDSAVYLCASSLVVATDTQYFGPGTRLTVL.

The table lists this clone with a count of one. The gene calls are TRBV6-5 and TRBJ1-5; 9 bases match TRBD1. The CDR3 sequence is 13 residues long. The trim removed 4 bases at V and 10 bases at J, leaving 5 bases unmatched. Germline-derived CDR1 and CDR2 are MNHEY and SVGAGI. The CDR3 reads CASSWDREGPQHF. CDR3 nucleotides: TGTGCCAGCAGTTGGGACAGGGAGGGCCCCCAGCATTTT.

In its sample, this clone was seen once. The V call is TRBV30, the J call TRBJ1-2, with TRBD1 as a possible D gene (5 bases). This CDR3 is 12 amino acids long. The germline gives CDR1 GTSNPN, CDR2 SVGIG (reference sequence). Trimming pared 4 bases from V and 8 bases from J, leaving 14 bases between. The CDR3 sequence: CAWTLQGGGYTF. In DNA form, the CDR3 reads TGTGCCTGGACCCTGCAGGGTGGCGGCTACACCTTC.

A single count supports this clone. The chain has TRBV28 and TRBJ2-7, with a tentative D call TRBD1 (6 bases). CDR1 is MDHEN and CDR2 is SYDVKM in the germline V gene. CDR3 length equals 16 residues. V was cut by 3 bases and J by 3 bases, with 18 bases left in between. The CDR3, as DNA: TGTGCCAGCAGTTTCTTCCCCAGGGGAGCCCTCTACGAGCAGTACTTC. This translates into CASSFFPRGALYEQYF.

J is TRBJ2-7 and V is TRBV3-1 (or the pseudogene TRBV3-2); D may be TRBD2 (6 bases). Germline CDR1 is LGHDT and CDR2 is YNNKEL (reference sequence). The V end was cut by 1 base, the J end by 3 bases, with 10 bases between. CDR3 length: 14 amino acids. As DNA, the CDR3 is TGTGCCAGCAGCCAAGCGTCCGGGGGCTACGAGCAGTACTTC. It translates to CASSQASGGYEQYF.

The V call is TRBV24-1, the J call TRBJ1-5; D is undetermined. Trimming stripped 10 bases from V and 2 bases from J, with 11 bases between. Germline values: CDR1 KGHDR, CDR2 SFDVKD. The CDR3 loop spans 13 amino acids. The CDR3 DNA follows: TGTGCCACTGGAGGGATTGGCAATCAGCCCCAGCATTTT. This gives the protein CATGGIGNQPQHF.

The gene calls are TRBV19 and TRBJ1-1; 7 bases align to TRBD1. The CDR3 contains 13 residues. CDR1 LNHDA and CDR2 SQIVND come from the germline V gene (reference sequence). V lost 5 bases to trimming and J lost 4 bases; unmatched junction nucleotides: 4. The CDR3 region has the DNA TGTGCCAGTAGTTCAGGGGGGTTCACTGAAGCTTTCTTT. This translates into CASSSGGFTEAFF.

This chain uses TRBV7-9 with TRBJ1-5; 7 bases are shared with TRBD1. This CDR3 has 14 residues. In germline, CDR1 is SEHNR, CDR2 FQNEAQ (reference sequence). J was trimmed by 3 bases and V by 6 bases; bases with no gene match: 5. CDR3 in DNA: TGTGCCAGCAGTTCCGACAGGGACAATCAGCCCCAGCATTTT. Protein: CASSSDRDNQPQHF. Together with reference TRBV7-9 and TRBJ1-5, the CDR3 gives the full variable domain: DTGVSQNPRHKITKRGQNVTFRCDPISEHNRLYWYRQTLGQGPEFLTYFQNEAQLEKSRLLSDRFSAERPKGSFSTLEIQRTEQGDSAMYLCASSSDRDNQPQHFGDGTRLSIL.

The CDR3, as DNA: TGCGCCAGCAGTCTAGCGGGAGGGAACGAGCAGTACTTC. Encoded protein: CASSLAGGNEQYF. V usage is TRBV10-2 and J usage is TRBJ2-7; 12 nucleotides match TRBD2. The CDR3 runs to 13 residues. Unmatched junction bases numbered 1, after V lost 5 bases and J lost 5 bases. Looked up from germline, CDR1 is WSHSY and CDR2 is SAAADI.

This chain links TRBV21-1 with TRBJ2-7; the D call in the table, TRBD2, was not verified against the DNA. TRBV21-1 is tagged as a pseudogene. The CDR3 is made up of 15 amino acids. This CDR3 is CASSKGEAGNYEQYF. As DNA, the CDR3 is TGTGCCAGCAGCAAAGGAGAGGCCGGAAACTACGAGCAGTACTTC.

V gene TRBV28 combines with J gene TRBJ1-3; D might be TRBD1 (6 bases). There are 16 residues in the CDR3. Germline V lookup: CDR1 MDHEN, CDR2 SYDVKM. The V end was cut by 4 bases, the J end by 0 bases, with 13 bases between. The DNA of the CDR3 is TGTGCCAGCAGTTCCTTGACAGGACTCTCTGGAAACACCATATATTTT. Translating gives CASSSLTGLSGNTIYF.

The V call is TRBV5-1, the J call TRBJ2-7; D is ambiguous. Trimming stripped 0 bases from V and 4 bases from J, with 11 bases between. The CDR3 loop spans 14 amino acids. Germline V gene sequence: CDR1 SGHRS, CDR2 YFSETQ. The CDR3 region has the DNA TGCGCCAGCAGCTTGGGGTCGCAGGATTACGAGCAGTACTTC. This encodes CASSLGSQDYEQYF.

The rearrangement joins TRBV27 to TRBJ1-5; D may be TRBD1 (5 bases). CDR3 length equals 12 residues. The V gene lost 6 bases and the J gene lost 6 bases, with 9 bases spanning the gap. Germline CDR1 MNHEY, CDR2 SMNVEV (reference sequence). The CDR3 coding sequence is TGTGCCAGCAGGCAGGGAGGTCAGCCCCAGCATTTT. Translating gives CASRQGGQPQHF.